Sequencing of this TCR beta chain was carried out in a study of T cell responses to AZD1222 COVID-19 vaccine. The table came from immunoSEQ multiplex PCR; TCRdb's copy has only in-frame clones and leaves some out. The sample includes roughly 89,000 clones, approximately 90% of them seen just once. Study-wide results and limits: Donor demographics were predominantly white British with a female majority; clonal diversity may be underestimated. The peak T cell response came first, and repertoires were sampled only after it. Only five or six AZD1222 recipients tested seropositive at baseline.

Notes on this clone: Its target is unknown.

The CDR3 length is 14 residues. V gave up 3 bases and J gave up 1 base, with 9 bases separating them. Germline CDR1 reads MNHEY; CDR2 reads SMNVEV (reference sequence). The chain joins TRBV27 to TRBJ1-1; D gene uncertain. The receptor was derived from an adult in good health. The sequencing used peripheral blood, collected on day 0 of MenACWY control vaccination. CDR3: CASSFGDTNTEAFF. The CDR3 bases are TGTGCCAGCAGTTTTGGAGATACGAACACTGAAGCTTTCTTT.